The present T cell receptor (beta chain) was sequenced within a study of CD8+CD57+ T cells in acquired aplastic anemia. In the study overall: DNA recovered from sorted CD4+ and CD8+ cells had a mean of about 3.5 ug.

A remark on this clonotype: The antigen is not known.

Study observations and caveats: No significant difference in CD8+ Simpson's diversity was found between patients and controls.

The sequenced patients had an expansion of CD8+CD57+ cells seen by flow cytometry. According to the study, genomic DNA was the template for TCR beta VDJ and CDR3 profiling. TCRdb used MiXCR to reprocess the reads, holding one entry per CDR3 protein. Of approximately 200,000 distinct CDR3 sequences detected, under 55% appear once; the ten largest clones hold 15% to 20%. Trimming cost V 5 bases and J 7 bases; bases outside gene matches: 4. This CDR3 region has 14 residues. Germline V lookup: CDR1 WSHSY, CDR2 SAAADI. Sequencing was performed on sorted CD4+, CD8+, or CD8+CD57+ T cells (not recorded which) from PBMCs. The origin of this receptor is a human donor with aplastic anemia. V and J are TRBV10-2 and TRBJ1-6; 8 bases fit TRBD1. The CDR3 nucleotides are TGCGCCAGCAGTAGGGACAGGAGAAATTCACCCCTCCACTTT. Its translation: CASSRDRRNSPLHF.